A single sample gave rise to the 14 T cell receptor beta chains below, sequenced in a study of CD8+ T cells in alopecia areata. RNA was extracted and reverse transcribed into cDNA as the sequencing template. The data were produced by immunoSEQ multiplex PCR, yet TCRdb's version contains in-frame clones alone and is incomplete. The table has 140,000 or so clones, around 51% seen once. Sequencing used CD4+ T cells sorted from blood, obtained at week 0. The receptors come from a human donor with alopecia areata.

The rearrangement links TRBV6-1 to TRBJ2-1; D uncertain. This CDR3 region has 15 residues. The V end was cut by 4 bases, the J end by 0 bases, with 10 bases between. Per germline, CDR1 MNHNS and CDR2 SASEGT. The CDR3 bases are TGTGCCAGCAGTGTCGGCGTAAGCTCCTACAATGAGCAGTTCTTC. The encoded protein is CASSVGVSSYNEQFF.

Of note for this clone: One end of the junction is discordant with germline, which a read error may explain. The CDR3 region is CASSGQGKSTGELFF. The CDR3 region has the DNA TGTGCCAGCAGTGGACAGGGGAAAAGCACCGGGGAGCTGTTTTTT. The V call is TRBV10-3, the J call TRBJ2-2; 9 nucleotides line up with TRBD1. The germline gives CDR1 ENHRY, CDR2 SYGVKD. This CDR3 region has 15 residues.

This clone has just a few counts. V is TRBV15 and J is TRBJ2-1, with TRBD2 matching over 9 bases. This CDR3 region has 15 residues. V lost 3 bases, J lost 4 bases, and 4 bases stayed unmatched. The germline V gene has CDR1 LNHNV and CDR2 YYDKDF (reference sequence). This chain's CDR3 is CATSSRAGGYNEQFF. CDR3 coding DNA: TGTGCCACCAGCAGTCGAGCGGGAGGTTACAATGAGCAGTTCTTC.

This chain joins TRBV29-1 and TRBJ1-4; D possibly corresponds to TRBD1 (6 bases). Germline lookup yields CDR1 SQVTM and CDR2 ANQGSEA. The CDR3 sequence is 12 residues long. The CDR3 reads CASGGRNEKLFF. CDR3 coding DNA: TGCGCCTCGGGGGGCAGAAATGAAAAACTGTTTTTT.

The chain recombines TRBV5-1 with TRBJ2-7; 7 nucleotides agree with TRBD2. Germline V gene sequence: CDR1 SGHRS, CDR2 YFSETQ. Trimming removed 0 bases from V and 2 bases from J; junction bases left unmatched: 8. This CDR3 region has 16 residues. CDR3 amino acids: CASSLGLAAGPYEQYF. The CDR3 DNA reads as TGCGCCAGCAGCTTGGGGCTAGCGGCGGGACCCTACGAGCAGTACTTC.

In this sample, this clone turned up a few times. This rearrangement joins TRBV14 to TRBJ2-7; possibly TRBD2 for D (5 bases). CDR3 size: 13 residues. V gave up 1 base and J gave up 7 bases, with 11 bases separating them. Germline V gives CDR1 SGHDN, CDR2 FVKESK. The CDR3 spells CASSQGYPGEQYF. The CDR3 nucleotides are TGTGCCAGCAGCCAAGGGTACCCGGGGGAGCAGTACTTC.

This chain connects TRBV5-1 to TRBJ2-7; TRBD1 aligns across 7 bases. V trimming: 0 bases; J trimming: 6 bases; junction bases outside the gene matches: 0. This CDR3 has 12 residues. From germline, CDR1 is SGHRS and CDR2 YFSETQ. The CDR3 region is CASSLEGAEQYF. The CDR3 DNA follows: TGCGCCAGCAGCTTGGAGGGGGCCGAGCAGTACTTC.

The sample holds a few counts of this clone. The genes are TRBV30 and TRBJ2-7; the match to TRBD1 covers 7 bases. There are 13 residues in the CDR3. Germline V gives CDR1 GTSNPN, CDR2 SVGIG (reference sequence). The ends lost 6 bases at V and 5 bases at J; junction bases unmatched: 10. The CDR3 sequence: CACNNRGRDEQYF. The CDR3 bases are TGTGCCTGCAACAACAGGGGTCGCGACGAGCAGTACTTC.

The chain joins TRBV7-9 to TRBJ1-2; maybe TRBD1 (5 bases). The CDR3 extends over 13 amino acids. Germline V gives CDR1 SEHNR, CDR2 FQNEAQ (reference sequence). V lost 1 base, J lost 8 bases, and 11 bases lay in between. DNA of the CDR3: TGTGCCAGCAGCTTAGACGGGGGGAAGGGCTACACCTTC. Translation gives CASSLDGGKGYTF.

This clone showed up just a few times. The J gene is TRBJ2-3, the V gene TRBV29-1, with D possibly TRBD2 on 5 matching bases. V was shortened by 4 bases and J by 0 bases, with 17 bases between the two germline ends. The CDR3 runs 16 residues. Germline CDR1 SQVTM, CDR2 ANQGSEA. CDR3 sequence reads: CSVVPLRRASTDTQYF. The CDR3 DNA reads as TGCAGCGTTGTTCCCCTCCGGCGGGCTAGCACAGATACGCAGTATTTT.

The chain carries TRBV2 and TRBJ1-1; D unresolved. CDR3 size: 12 residues. Looked up from germline, CDR1 is SNHLY and CDR2 is FYNNEI. Trimming pared 2 bases from V and 8 bases from J, leaving 9 bases between. CDR3 nucleotides: TGTGCCAGCAGTGAAATGGGCAGGGAAGCTTTCTTT. This encodes CASSEMGREAFF.

This clone was counted once. The chain has TRBV30 and TRBJ1-5, with no clear D. There are 12 residues in the CDR3. Germline V lookup: CDR1 GTSNPN, CDR2 SVGIG (reference sequence). V was pared by 2 bases and J by 10 bases, with 12 bases between. Here the CDR3 reads CAWSLQVGPQHF. CDR3 coding DNA: TGTGCCTGGAGTTTGCAGGTGGGCCCCCAGCATTTT.

The chain has TRBV4-3 and TRBJ2-1; 8 bases map to TRBD2. After removal of 4 bases from V and 8 bases from J, the junction contained 16 bases not matched to a gene. Germline V gene lookup returns CDR1 LGHNA and CDR2 YSLEER. The CDR3 extends over 17 amino acids. The CDR3 protein is CASSRTLRAGDRDEQFF. DNA for the CDR3: TGCGCCAGCAGCCGCACCCTCAGAGCGGGAGATCGAGATGAGCAGTTCTTC.

This chain joins TRBV27 and TRBJ2-2; the D gene is possibly TRBD2 (6 bases). CDR3 length equals 14 residues. Between the trimmed V and J ends, which lost 1 base and 5 bases, there was a span of 8 bases. Germline V gene lookup returns CDR1 MNHEY and CDR2 SMNVEV (reference sequence). This chain's CDR3 is CASSLFGGTGELFF. The CDR3 nucleotides are TGTGCCAGCAGTTTATTTGGGGGGACCGGGGAGCTGTTTTTT.